The 26 T cell receptor beta chains listed next were all sequenced from one sample in a study of identical twins. TCRdb redid the calling of the 5' RACE reads with MiXCR, one entry per CDR3 protein. The sample carries around 670,000 distinct CDR3 sequences, roughly 6% recorded once. Sample: naive T cells sorted from blood. The receptors come from a man aged 18 to 29 in good health.

The chain carries TRBV10-3 and TRBJ2-1, with 8 nucleotides matching TRBD2. The CDR3 contains 16 residues. Germline values: CDR1 ENHRY, CDR2 SYGVKD. V gave up 11 bases and J gave up 4 bases; unmatched junction bases: 16. The CDR3 sequence is CASGTPGGGAYNEQFF. CDR3 sequence (DNA): TGTGCCTCGGGGACCCCGGGAGGGGGGGCTTACAATGAGCAGTTCTTC.

The chain recombines TRBV28 with TRBJ1-5, with unresolved D. CDR1 MDHEN and CDR2 SYDVKM come from the germline V gene. The CDR3 sequence is 13 residues long. V was cut by 4 bases and J by 7 bases, with 11 bases left in between. CDR3 region: CASSSVIYQPQHF. In DNA, the CDR3 is TGTGCCAGCAGTTCGGTGATCTACCAGCCCCAGCATTTT.

This clonotype was observed at least ten times. The chain links TRBV20-1 to TRBJ2-1; no clear D gene. This CDR3 is 13 amino acids long. CDR1 and CDR2 from the germline V gene are DFQATT and SNEGSKA (reference sequence). V was pared by 5 bases and J by 0 bases, with 8 bases between. The CDR3 sequence: CSARSPSYNEQFF. The CDR3 region has the DNA TGCAGTGCTCGGTCTCCCTCCTACAATGAGCAGTTCTTC.

V usage is TRBV11-2 and J usage is TRBJ2-3; no clear D. The ends were cut back, 5 bases at V and 4 bases at J, with 22 bases in the middle. Germline V gene lookup returns CDR1 SGHAT and CDR2 FQNNGV. The CDR3 has 17 amino acids. DNA of the CDR3: TGTGCCAGCAGCATTCCCAGTCGACCCTCGTCACCAGATACGCAGTATTTT. It codes for CASSIPSRPSSPDTQYF. The full variable domain, completed using reference TRBV11-2 and TRBJ2-3, is EAGVAQSPRYKIIEKRQSVAFWCNPISGHATLYWYQQILGQGPKLLIQFQNNGVVDDSQLPKDRFSAERLKGVDSTLKIQPAKLEDSAVYLCASSIPSRPSSPDTQYFGPGTRLTVL.

Only a few counts were recorded for this clonotype. At one end the junction does not follow the germline gene, possibly because of a read error. This rearrangement joins TRBV25-1 to TRBJ2-3, with D maybe TRBD2 (6 bases). The CDR3 is 16 amino acids. CDR1 MGHDK and CDR2 SYGVNS come from the germline V gene. CDR3 loop: CASREAGRSLTDTQYF. The CDR3 DNA follows: TGTGCCAGCCGTGAAGCGGGCCGAAGTTTAACAGATACGCAGTATTTT.

The rearrangement joins TRBV2 to TRBJ2-1; 7 nucleotides match TRBD2. CDR3 size: 16 residues. V gave up 2 bases and J gave up 3 bases; unmatched junction bases: 7. From germline, CDR1 is SNHLY and CDR2 FYNNEI. DNA of the CDR3: TGTGCCAGCAGTGAACTCCTAGCGGACCGCTACAATGAGCAGTTCTTC. This codes for CASSELLADRYNEQFF.

The rearrangement links TRBV20-1 to TRBJ2-3; D may be TRBD2 (5 bases). This CDR3 is 16 amino acids long. The V gene's germline CDR1 is DFQATT and CDR2 SNEGSKA (reference sequence). Trimming removed 3 bases from V and 4 bases from J, with 20 bases in between. CDR3 region: CSASQWASARADTQYF. CDR3 nucleotide sequence: TGCAGTGCTAGTCAGTGGGCCTCGGCGAGGGCAGATACGCAGTATTTT.

This clonotype was observed a few times. The rearrangement links TRBV29-1 to TRBJ1-4; 7 nucleotides agree with TRBD1. The CDR3 is 14 residues long. The germline CDR1 and CDR2 sequences are SQVTM and ANQGSEA. V shed 5 bases, J shed 5 bases, and the junction held 8 bases outside the gene matches. CDR3 residues: CSVTDRQDNEKLFF. DNA for the CDR3: TGCAGCGTTACGGACAGGCAGGACAATGAAAAACTGTTTTTT.

The CDR3 region is CASSPRQNQRGEQYF. Here the CDR3 DNA reads TGCGCCAGCAGCCCGAGACAGAACCAAAGGGGCGAGCAGTACTTC. This chain uses TRBV5-1 with TRBJ2-7, with D tentatively TRBD1 (5 bases). In germline, CDR1 is SGHRS, CDR2 YFSETQ. V lost 4 bases and J 6 bases, leaving 20 bases between the germline ends. The CDR3 is 15 amino acids.

This clonotype occurred many times. The chain links TRBV29-1 to TRBJ2-1, with 10 bases aligning to TRBD2. Germline V CDR1 and CDR2: SQVTM, ANQGSEA. This CDR3 is 15 amino acids long. V gave up 0 bases and J gave up 8 bases; unmatched junction bases: 7. Here the CDR3 DNA reads TGCAGCGTTGAAGAGGGTAGCGGGAGGTCAGATGAGCAGTTCTTC. This encodes CSVEEGSGRSDEQFF.

In this sample, this clonotype turned up a few times. V gene TRBV29-1 combines with J gene TRBJ1-2, with 8 bases identical to TRBD1. The CDR3 consists of 13 residues. Germline lookup yields CDR1 SQVTM and CDR2 ANQGSEA. V lost 7 bases and J lost 2; bases outside the gene matches: 6. CDR3 nucleotide sequence: TGCAGCGCCGGGACAGGCCCCAACTATGGCTACACCTTC. It translates to CSAGTGPNYGYTF.

This clonotype has ten or more counts. This chain uses TRBV10-3 with TRBJ2-3, with 7 bases matching TRBD2. The CDR3 has 14 residues. Looked up from germline, CDR1 is ENHRY and CDR2 is SYGVKD. V gave up 7 bases and J gave up 2 bases; unmatched junction bases: 6. CDR3 residues: CAIMGGSVTDTQYF. The DNA for the CDR3 is TGTGCCATCATGGGCGGGAGCGTCACAGATACGCAGTATTTT.

This clonotype was recorded at least ten times. The chain recombines TRBV10-3 with TRBJ1-1, with D possibly being TRBD1 (5 bases). Germline CDR1 and CDR2: ENHRY and SYGVKD. V was shortened by 9 bases and J by 6 bases, with 11 bases between the two germline ends. The CDR3 is 11 amino acids. In DNA, the CDR3 is TGTGCCATAGCAGCGGGGGCTGAAGCTTTCTTT. It encodes CAIAAGAEAFF.

In its sample, this clonotype was seen many times. The genes are TRBV19 and TRBJ2-7; D is perhaps TRBD1 (7 bases). The CDR3 consists of 16 residues. CDR1 is LNHDA, CDR2 SQIVND, per germline (reference sequence). V was cut by 7 bases and J by 6 bases, with 25 bases left in between. The CDR3 is CASTSRGAITTGEQYF. The CDR3 nucleotides read TGTGCCAGTACCTCCAGGGGGGCCATCACTACCGGCGAGCAGTACTTC.

This rearrangement joins TRBV4-3 to TRBJ1-5; the D is unclear. The germline CDR1 and CDR2 sequences are LGHNA and YSLEER. CDR3 length: 14 residues. Deletions cut 1 base from V and 0 bases from J, with 4 bases between. The chain's CDR3 is CASSQGVSNQPQHF. As DNA, the CDR3 is TGCGCCAGCAGCCAAGGAGTTAGCAATCAGCCCCAGCATTTT.

This clonotype was seen a few times. The V and J genes are TRBV5-1 and TRBJ2-6; D is tentatively TRBD1 or TRBD2 (5 bases each). The CDR3 is made up of 15 amino acids. Trimming stripped 4 bases from V and 2 bases from J, with 10 bases between. Germline V gene sequence: CDR1 SGHRS, CDR2 YFSETQ. CDR3 sequence (DNA): TGCGCCAGCAGCCAGGGACGGACTGGGGCCAACGTCCTGACTTTC. Encoded protein: CASSQGRTGANVLTF.

This clonotype was observed a handful of times. The rearrangement joins TRBV7-9 to TRBJ2-3; maybe TRBD2 (6 bases). Germline-derived CDR1 and CDR2 are SEHNR and FQNEAQ (reference sequence). V lost 0 bases and J 2 bases, leaving 9 bases between the germline ends. The CDR3 contains 15 residues. This CDR3 reads CASSLAGLFTDTQYF. CDR3 sequence (DNA): TGTGCCAGCAGCTTAGCGGGACTCTTCACAGATACGCAGTATTTT.

The chain carries TRBV7-9 and TRBJ2-5; TRBD1 agrees at 10 bases. CDR3 length: 15 amino acids. The V gene's germline CDR1 is SEHNR and CDR2 FQNEAQ (reference sequence). Trimming took 5 bases from V and 5 from J; bases not matched to a gene: 8. CDR3 in DNA: TGTGCCAGCAGCACCCGACAGGGGGCGCGGGAGACCCAGTACTTC. It is translated as CASSTRQGARETQYF.

This clonotype occurred many times. The CDR3, as DNA: TGTGCCAGCAGTTCCCCAGGTCTAAGTACGGGGACCCAGTACTTC. Protein: CASSSPGLSTGTQYF. The genes are TRBV28 and TRBJ2-5, with D uncertain. Trimming took off 4 bases at V and 7 bases at J, with 19 bases between the two ends. CDR3 length: 15 residues. Germline V gives CDR1 MDHEN, CDR2 SYDVKM.

This clonotype was seen many times. The rearrangement joins TRBV5-1 to TRBJ2-2; tentative D call: TRBD2 (6 bases). The CDR3 spans 15 residues. The V and J ends lost 4 bases and 4 bases respectively, with 14 bases between them. Germline V gene sequence: CDR1 SGHRS, CDR2 YFSETQ. The CDR3: CASSRRRVGTGELFF. In nucleotides, the CDR3 is TGCGCCAGCAGCCGGAGGAGGGTCGGCACCGGGGAGCTGTTTTTT.

The V and J genes are TRBV30 and TRBJ2-5; no clear D gene. The germline gives CDR1 GTSNPN, CDR2 SVGIG (reference sequence). The CDR3 covers 15 residues. Trimming removed 0 bases from V and 6 bases from J, with 17 bases in between. The CDR3 DNA is TGTGCCTGGAGTGTAGGTCAATCAGGAGTAAAGACCCAGTACTTC. Protein sequence: CAWSVGQSGVKTQYF.

This clonotype was counted many times. This chain links TRBV12-3 or TRBV12-4 with TRBJ2-6, with 7 bases matching TRBD1. The V segment lost 5 bases and the J segment 1 base; nucleotides outside the gene matches: 8. This CDR3 is built from 17 residues. The CDR3 DNA follows: TGTGCCAGCAGTCCTGGGACAGAAGAGTCTGGGGCCAACGTCCTGACTTTC. This gives the protein CASSPGTEESGANVLTF.

A few counts support this clonotype. This rearrangement joins TRBV28 to TRBJ2-7; no clear D gene. This CDR3 is 15 amino acids long. The germline V gene encodes CDR1 MDHEN and CDR2 SYDVKM. Trimming left V 6 bases short and J 4 bases short, with 19 bases between. CDR3 DNA: TGTGCCAGCAGCTCCCCGAGAGGTTTCACATACGAGCAGTACTTC. As protein: CASSSPRGFTYEQYF.

The chain employs TRBV20-1 and TRBJ2-5; 8 bases are shared with TRBD2. This CDR3 has 14 residues. V lost 6 bases and J lost 5; bases outside the gene matches: 11. Germline V gives CDR1 DFQATT, CDR2 SNEGSKA (reference sequence). As DNA, the CDR3 is TGCAGTGCCCCAACTAGCGGCCCCCCGGAGACCCAGTACTTC. Protein product: CSAPTSGPPETQYF.

The genes are TRBV4-2 and TRBJ2-7; the D gene is possibly TRBD1 (6 bases). This CDR3 is 15 amino acids long. Germline V gene data show CDR1 as LGHNA and CDR2 as YNFKEQ. Trimming shortened V by 0 bases and J by 6 bases, and 15 bases separated the two germline ends. The CDR3 protein is CASSQDTNRVGEQYF. The CDR3, as DNA: TGTGCCAGCAGCCAAGATACAAACAGGGTAGGCGAGCAGTACTTC.

The sample holds many counts of this clonotype. The chain carries TRBV12-3 or TRBV12-4 and TRBJ2-5; 10 nucleotides align to TRBD1. The CDR3 extends over 15 amino acids. V was pared by 7 bases and J by 1 base, with 6 bases of the junction left unmatched. The CDR3 region is CASTLGTGVQETQYF. CDR3 sequence (DNA): TGTGCCAGCACTCTCGGGACAGGGGTCCAAGAGACCCAGTACTTC.